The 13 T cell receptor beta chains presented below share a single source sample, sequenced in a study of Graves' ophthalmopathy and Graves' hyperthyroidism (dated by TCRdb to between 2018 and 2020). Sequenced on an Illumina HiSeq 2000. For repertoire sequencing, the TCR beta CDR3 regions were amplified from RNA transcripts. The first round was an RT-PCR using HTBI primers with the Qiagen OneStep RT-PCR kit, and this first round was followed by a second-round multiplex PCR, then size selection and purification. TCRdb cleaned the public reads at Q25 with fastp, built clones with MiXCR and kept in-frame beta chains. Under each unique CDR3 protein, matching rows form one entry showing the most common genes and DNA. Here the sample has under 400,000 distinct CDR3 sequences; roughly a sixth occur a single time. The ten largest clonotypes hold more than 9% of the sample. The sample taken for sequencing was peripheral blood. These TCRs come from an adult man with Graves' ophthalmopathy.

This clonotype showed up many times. The CDR3 DNA sequence: TGTGCCAGCGGACTTCTTACGGTGGGGGAGCTGTTTTTT. Amino acids: CASGLLTVGELFF. The genes are TRBV6-2 or TRBV6-3 and TRBJ2-2; D might be TRBD2 (5 bases). Trimming left V 8 bases short and J 8 bases short, with 15 bases between. This CDR3 is 13 amino acids long. Looked up from germline, CDR1 is MNHEY and CDR2 is SVGEGT.

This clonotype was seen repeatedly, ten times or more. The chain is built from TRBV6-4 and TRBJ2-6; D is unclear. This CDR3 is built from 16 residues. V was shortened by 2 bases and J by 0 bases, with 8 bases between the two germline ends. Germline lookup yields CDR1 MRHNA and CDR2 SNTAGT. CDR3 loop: CASSDDTFSGANVLTF. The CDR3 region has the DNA TGTGCCAGCAGTGACGACACCTTCTCTGGGGCCAACGTCCTGACTTTC.

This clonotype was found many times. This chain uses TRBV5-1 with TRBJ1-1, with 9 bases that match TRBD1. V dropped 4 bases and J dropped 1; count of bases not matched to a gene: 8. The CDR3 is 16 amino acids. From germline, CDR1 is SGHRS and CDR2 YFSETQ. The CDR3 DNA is TGCGCCAGCAGCCACGGACAGGGGCAGACGAACACTGAAGCTTTCTTT. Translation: CASSHGQGQTNTEAFF.

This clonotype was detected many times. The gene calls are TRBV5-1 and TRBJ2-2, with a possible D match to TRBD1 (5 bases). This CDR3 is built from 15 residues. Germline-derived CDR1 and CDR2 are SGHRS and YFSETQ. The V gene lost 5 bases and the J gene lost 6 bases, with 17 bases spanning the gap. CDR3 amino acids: CASRPGPQGPGELFF. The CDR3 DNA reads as TGCGCCAGCAGACCCGGTCCCCAGGGCCCCGGGGAGCTGTTTTTT.

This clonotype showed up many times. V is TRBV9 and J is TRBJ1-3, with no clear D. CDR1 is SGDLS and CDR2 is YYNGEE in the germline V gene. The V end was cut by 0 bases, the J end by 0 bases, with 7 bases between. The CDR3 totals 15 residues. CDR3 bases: TGTGCCAGCAGCGTAGGGGCAGTCTCTGGAAACACCATATATTTT. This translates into CASSVGAVSGNTIYF.

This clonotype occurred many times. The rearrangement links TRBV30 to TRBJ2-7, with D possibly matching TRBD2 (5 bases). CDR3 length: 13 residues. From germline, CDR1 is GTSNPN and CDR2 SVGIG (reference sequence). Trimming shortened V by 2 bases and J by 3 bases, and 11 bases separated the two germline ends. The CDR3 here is CAWSSRDDYEQYF. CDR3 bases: TGTGCCTGGAGTTCTCGGGATGACTACGAGCAGTACTTC.

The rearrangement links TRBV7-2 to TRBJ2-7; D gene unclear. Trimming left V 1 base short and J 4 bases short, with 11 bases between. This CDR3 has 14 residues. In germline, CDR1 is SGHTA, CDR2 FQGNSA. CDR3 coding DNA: TGTGCCAGCAGCTTAGAGGTTGCAGCTTACGAGCAGTACTTC. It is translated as CASSLEVAAYEQYF.

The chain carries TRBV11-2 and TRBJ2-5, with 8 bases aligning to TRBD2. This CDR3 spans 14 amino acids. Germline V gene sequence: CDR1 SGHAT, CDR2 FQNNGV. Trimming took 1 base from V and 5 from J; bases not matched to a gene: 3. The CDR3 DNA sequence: TGTGCCAGCAGCTTAGGGACTAGCTGGGAGACCCAGTACTTC. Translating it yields CASSLGTSWETQYF.

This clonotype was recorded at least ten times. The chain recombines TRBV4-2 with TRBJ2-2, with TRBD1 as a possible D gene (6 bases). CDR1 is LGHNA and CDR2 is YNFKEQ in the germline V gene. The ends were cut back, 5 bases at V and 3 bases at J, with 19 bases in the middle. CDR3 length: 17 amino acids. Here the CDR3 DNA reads TGTGCCAGCAGCACTCCAGGGGTCCCCCCCCACACCGGGGAGCTGTTTTTT. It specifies CASSTPGVPPHTGELFF.

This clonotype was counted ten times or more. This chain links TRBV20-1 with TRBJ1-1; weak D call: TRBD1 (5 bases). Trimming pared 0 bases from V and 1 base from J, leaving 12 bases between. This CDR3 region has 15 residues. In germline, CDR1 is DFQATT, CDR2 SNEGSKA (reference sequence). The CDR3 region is CSARDRGEGNTEAFF. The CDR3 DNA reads TGCAGTGCTAGAGATCGGGGGGAAGGGAACACTGAAGCTTTCTTT.

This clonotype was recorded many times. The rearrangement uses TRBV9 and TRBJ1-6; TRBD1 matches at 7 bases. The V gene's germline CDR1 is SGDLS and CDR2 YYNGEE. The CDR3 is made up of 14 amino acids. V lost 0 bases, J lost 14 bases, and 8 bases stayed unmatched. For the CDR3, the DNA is TGTGCCAGCAGCGTAGAGACGACAGGGATGGCCCTCCACTTT. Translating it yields CASSVETTGMALHF.

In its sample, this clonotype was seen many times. The CDR3 sequence: CASSSPGTGGNQPQHF. The CDR3 bases are TGTGCCAGCAGTTCCCCCGGGACGGGGGGCAATCAGCCCCAGCATTTT. The chain is built from TRBV6-5 and TRBJ1-5; a possible D gene is TRBD1 (5 bases). V lost 4 bases, J lost 2 bases, and 15 bases lay in between. Germline V gives CDR1 MNHEY, CDR2 SVGAGI. This CDR3 comprises 16 residues.

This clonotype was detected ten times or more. In DNA form, the CDR3 reads TGCAGTGCTAGAGGGACAGGGGTAGGTCAGCCCCAGCATTTT. It translates to CSARGTGVGQPQHF. This chain joins TRBV20-1 and TRBJ1-5; 9 bases map to TRBD1. The CDR3 is 14 amino acids. The V gene end was trimmed by 1 base and the J gene end by 6 bases; junction bases not matched to a gene: 4. Per the germline V gene, CDR1 is DFQATT and CDR2 is SNEGSKA (reference sequence).